The subject of this entry is one TCR beta chain. This sample was taken from a study of blood T cell repertoires in COVID-19. For the study at large: The cDNA or gDNA used as material had been derived from T cells, B-cell-depleted T cells, or PBMCs.

Per the germline V gene, CDR1 is DFQATT and CDR2 is SNEGSKA (reference sequence). This CDR3 has 14 residues. Trimming cost V 3 bases and J 4 bases, with 16 bases left between them. Participant-reported clinical history was the basis for cohort assignment. The table came from immunoSEQ multiplex PCR; TCRdb's copy has only in-frame clones and leaves some out. The profile shows hundreds of thousands of clones, about nine tenths of them singletons. The receptor was derived from a man between 50 and 59 years old who had been exposed to COVID-19. The sequenced sample was PBMCs or T cells enriched from blood (not recorded which). The rearrangement uses TRBV20-1 and TRBJ2-7; D is possibly TRBD1 (6 bases). The CDR3 reads CSASMARGIYEQYF. DNA for the CDR3: TGCAGTGCTAGTATGGCCAGGGGAATTTACGAGCAGTACTTC.